This T cell receptor (beta chain) was identified in a study of T cells after yellow fever vaccination. This clonotype was recorded a few times. What it binds is unknown. The CDR3 length is 16 residues. From germline, CDR1 is KGHDR and CDR2 SFDVKD. V shed 3 bases and J shed 5 bases, with 15 bases lying between them. Overall study results and limits: Relatively few clonotypes were ones that appeared in both CD4 and CD8 compartments. Reappearance after the booster was seen for most primary-vaccination clones, at more than 95% CD4 and roughly 90% CD8.

Via MiXCR, TCRdb re-called the 5' RACE reads, giving one row per CDR3 protein. The data hold nearly 300,000 distinct CDR3 sequences, with 7.5% to 9.5% observed a single time. The source material was CD4+ T cells sorted from PBMCs, sampled 5 days after the yellow fever booster vaccination. The rearrangement links TRBV24-1 to TRBJ2-2; D is uncertain. The TCR comes from a man aged 18 to 30 who received the YFV17D yellow fever vaccine. The CDR3 protein is CATSDPRYGLTGELFF. CDR3 DNA: TGTGCCACCAGTGATCCCAGGTACGGGCTGACCGGGGAGCTGTTTTTT.